Given below is one TCR beta chain in context. This entry is derived from a study of cytomegalovirus exposure and HLA in healthy donors. Primers: 60 Vbeta forward and 13 Jbeta reverse. The assay was immunoSEQ multiplex PCR, and TCRdb's table has in-frame clones only and misses some. The sample consists of about 98,000 clones, around four fifths of them appearing once. J lost 9 bases, V lost 5 bases, and 10 bases had no gene match. Germline V lookup: CDR1 MNHEY, CDR2 SVGAGI. The CDR3 covers 14 residues. The material sequenced was PBMCs. The rearrangement links TRBV6-5 to TRBJ2-1, with TRBD1 matching over 7 bases. The sequence came from a female donor in good health and CMV-seropositive. The DNA for the CDR3 is TGTGCCAGCAGTGCACAGGGGTTCTATTCTGAGCAGTTCTTC. Its protein is CASSAQGFYSEQFF.